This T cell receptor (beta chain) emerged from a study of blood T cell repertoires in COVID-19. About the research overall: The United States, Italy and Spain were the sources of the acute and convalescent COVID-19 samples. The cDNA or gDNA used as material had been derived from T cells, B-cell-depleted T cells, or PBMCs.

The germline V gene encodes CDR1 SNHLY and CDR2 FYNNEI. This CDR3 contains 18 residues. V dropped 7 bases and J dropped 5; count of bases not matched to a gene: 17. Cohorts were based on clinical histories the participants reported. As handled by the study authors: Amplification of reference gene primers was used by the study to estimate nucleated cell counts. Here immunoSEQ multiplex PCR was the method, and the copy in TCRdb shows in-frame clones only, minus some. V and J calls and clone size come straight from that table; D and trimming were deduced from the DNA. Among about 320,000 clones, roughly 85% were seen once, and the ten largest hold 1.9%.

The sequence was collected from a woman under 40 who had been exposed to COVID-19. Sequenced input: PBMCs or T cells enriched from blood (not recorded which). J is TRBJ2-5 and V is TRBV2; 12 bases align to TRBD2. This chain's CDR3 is CASIRGAGTSGPKETQYF. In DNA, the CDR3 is TGTGCCAGCATCCGAGGGGCCGGGACTAGCGGGCCCAAGGAGACCCAGTACTTC.